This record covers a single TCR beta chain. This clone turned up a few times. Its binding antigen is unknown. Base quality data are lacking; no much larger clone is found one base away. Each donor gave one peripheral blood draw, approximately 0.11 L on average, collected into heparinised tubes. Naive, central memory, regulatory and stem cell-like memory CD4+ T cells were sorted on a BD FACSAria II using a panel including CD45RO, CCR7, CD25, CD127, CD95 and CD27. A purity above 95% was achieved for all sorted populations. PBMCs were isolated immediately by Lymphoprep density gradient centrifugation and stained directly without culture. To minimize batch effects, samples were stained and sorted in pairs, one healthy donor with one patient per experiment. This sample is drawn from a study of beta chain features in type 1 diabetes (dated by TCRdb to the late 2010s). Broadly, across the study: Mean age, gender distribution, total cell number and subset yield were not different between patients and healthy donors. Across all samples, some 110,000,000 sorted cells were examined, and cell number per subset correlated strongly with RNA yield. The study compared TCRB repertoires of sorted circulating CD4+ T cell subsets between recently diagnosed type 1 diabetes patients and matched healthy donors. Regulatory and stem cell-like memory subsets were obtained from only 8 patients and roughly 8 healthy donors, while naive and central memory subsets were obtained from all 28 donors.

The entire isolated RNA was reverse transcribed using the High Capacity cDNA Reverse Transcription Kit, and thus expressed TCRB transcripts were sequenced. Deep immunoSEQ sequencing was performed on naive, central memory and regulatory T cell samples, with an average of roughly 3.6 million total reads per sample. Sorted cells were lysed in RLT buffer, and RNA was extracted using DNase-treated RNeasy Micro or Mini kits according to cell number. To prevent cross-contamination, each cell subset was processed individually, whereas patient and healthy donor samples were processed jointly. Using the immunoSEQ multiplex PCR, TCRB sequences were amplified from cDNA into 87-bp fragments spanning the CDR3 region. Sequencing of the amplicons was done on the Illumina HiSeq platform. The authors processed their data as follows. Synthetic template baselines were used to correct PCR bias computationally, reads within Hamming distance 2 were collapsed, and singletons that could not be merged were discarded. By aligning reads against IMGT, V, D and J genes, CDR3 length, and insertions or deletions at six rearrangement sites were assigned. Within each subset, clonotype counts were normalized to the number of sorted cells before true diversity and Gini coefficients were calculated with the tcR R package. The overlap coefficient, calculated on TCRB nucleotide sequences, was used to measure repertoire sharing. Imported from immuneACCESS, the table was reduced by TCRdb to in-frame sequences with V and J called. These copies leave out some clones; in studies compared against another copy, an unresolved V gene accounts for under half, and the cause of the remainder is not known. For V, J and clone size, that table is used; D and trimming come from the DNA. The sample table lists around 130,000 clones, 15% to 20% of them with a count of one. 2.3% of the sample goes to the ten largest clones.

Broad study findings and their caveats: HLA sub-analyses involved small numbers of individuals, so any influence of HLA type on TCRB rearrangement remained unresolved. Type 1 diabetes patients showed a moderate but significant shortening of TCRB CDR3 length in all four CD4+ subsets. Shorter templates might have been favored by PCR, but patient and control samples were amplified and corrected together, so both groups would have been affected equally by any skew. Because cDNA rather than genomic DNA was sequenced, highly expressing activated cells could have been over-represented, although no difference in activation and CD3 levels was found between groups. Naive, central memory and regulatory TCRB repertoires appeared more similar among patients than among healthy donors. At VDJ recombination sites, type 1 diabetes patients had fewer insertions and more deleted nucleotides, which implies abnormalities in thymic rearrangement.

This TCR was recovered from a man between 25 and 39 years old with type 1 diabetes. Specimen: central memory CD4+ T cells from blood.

The nucleotide sequence is given as TGCGCCAGCAGCTACGGACAAGGCGAGCAGTACTTC. Its protein reads: CASSYGQGEQYF. This chain joins TRBV5-1 to TRBJ2-7; the D gene is possibly TRBD1, with 5 bases matching. The CDR3 has 12 amino acids, counting the end cysteine and phenylalanine. Here the CDR3 DNA is all that survives: 36 bases in frame from base 1. V loses 3 bases, J loses 6 bases, and the germline ends lie 10 bases apart. CDR1 and CDR2 were assigned from the germline V gene as SGHRS and YFSETQ.